This T cell receptor beta chain appears in the sequencing data of a study of glioma-infiltrating T cells. Sample share makes this clonotype medium-sized. Using RNA template, CDR3s of TCR alpha and beta were amplified with iRepertoire arm-PCR. TCRdb re-called the multiplex PCR reads through MiXCR, storing one row per CDR3 protein. The sample lists approximately 4,700 distinct CDR3 sequences, 20% to 25% occurring once. This CDR3 spans 12 amino acids. The ends were cut back, 0 bases at V and 16 bases at J, with 13 bases in the middle. Germline assignment: CDR1 SGHAT and CDR2 FQNNGV. The TCR originated in a human donor with low-grade glioma or glioblastoma, undergoing nonglioma brain surgery, or in good health (not recorded which). The chain recombines TRBV11-2 with TRBJ2-1; D is unresolved. The specimen sequenced was glioma tissue, nonneoplastic brain tissue, or PBMCs (not recorded which). CDR3 loop: CASSLDWTGPFF. The DNA for the CDR3 is TGTGCCAGCAGCTTAGATTGGACCGGTCCCTTCTTC.